This paragraph reports one T cell receptor beta chain. The sample comes from a study of OX40 agonist ivuxolimab in advanced cancers. The data were produced by immunoSEQ multiplex PCR, yet TCRdb's version contains in-frame clones alone and is incomplete. The sample shows tens of thousands of clones, about 86% of them seen only once. V lost 4 bases and J 1 base, leaving 16 bases between the germline ends. Germline V gene lookup returns CDR1 MGHRA and CDR2 YSYEKL. The CDR3 length is 16 residues. The sequencing here drew on CD4+ or CD8+ T cells sorted from blood, taken in a trial of the OX40 agonist ivuxolimab. This TCR was recovered from an adult with an advanced solid tumor such as melanoma, head and neck, liver or kidney cancer. The chain combines TRBV4-1 with TRBJ1-1; D remains ambiguous. CDR3 in amino acids: CASSPPHWLENTEAFF. CDR3 nucleotides: TGCGCCAGCAGCCCACCCCATTGGCTAGAGAACACTGAAGCTTTCTTT.